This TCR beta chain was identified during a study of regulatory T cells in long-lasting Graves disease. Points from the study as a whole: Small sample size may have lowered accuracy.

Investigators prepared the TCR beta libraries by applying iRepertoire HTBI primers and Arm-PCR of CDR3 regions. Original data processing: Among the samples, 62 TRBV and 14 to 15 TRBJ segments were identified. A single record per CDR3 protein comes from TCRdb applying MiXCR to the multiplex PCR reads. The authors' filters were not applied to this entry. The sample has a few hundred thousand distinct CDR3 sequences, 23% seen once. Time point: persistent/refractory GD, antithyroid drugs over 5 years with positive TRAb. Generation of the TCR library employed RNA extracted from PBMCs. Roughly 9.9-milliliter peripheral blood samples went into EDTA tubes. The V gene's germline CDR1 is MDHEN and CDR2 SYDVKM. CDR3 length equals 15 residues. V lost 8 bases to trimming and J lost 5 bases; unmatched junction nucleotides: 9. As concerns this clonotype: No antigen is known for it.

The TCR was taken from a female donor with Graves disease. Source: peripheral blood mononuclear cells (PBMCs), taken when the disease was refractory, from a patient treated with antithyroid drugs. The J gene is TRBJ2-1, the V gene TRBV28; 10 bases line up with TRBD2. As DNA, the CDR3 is TGTGCCAGCGGAGGGGCTGGGACTAGCGACAATGAGCAGTTCTTC. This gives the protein CASGGAGTSDNEQFF.